The present entry profiles one TCR beta chain with its context. These data come from a study of blood T cell repertoires in COVID-19. As for the study in general: Researchers got acute and convalescent COVID-19 samples from the United States, Italy and Spain.

CDR1 MGHDK and CDR2 SYGVNS come from the germline V gene. CDR3 length: 15 amino acids. Trimming cost V 5 bases and J 4 bases; bases outside gene matches: 3. Original data processing: Amplification of reference gene primers was used by the study to estimate nucleated cell counts. TCRdb's table, derived via immunoSEQ multiplex PCR, lists solely in-frame clones and lacks some. V and J calls and clone size are given by that table; D and trimming were obtained from the DNA. The table lists 280,000 or so clones, about four fifths of them singletons. The chain joins TRBV25-1 to TRBJ2-1; 12 positions match TRBD2. Sequencing input: peripheral blood. The sequence was collected from a woman aged 45-65 years who had recovered from COVID-19. The DNA for the CDR3 is TGTGCCAGCAGTCCCGGGACTAGCGGGTACAATGAGCAGTTCTTC. Protein sequence: CASSPGTSGYNEQFF.